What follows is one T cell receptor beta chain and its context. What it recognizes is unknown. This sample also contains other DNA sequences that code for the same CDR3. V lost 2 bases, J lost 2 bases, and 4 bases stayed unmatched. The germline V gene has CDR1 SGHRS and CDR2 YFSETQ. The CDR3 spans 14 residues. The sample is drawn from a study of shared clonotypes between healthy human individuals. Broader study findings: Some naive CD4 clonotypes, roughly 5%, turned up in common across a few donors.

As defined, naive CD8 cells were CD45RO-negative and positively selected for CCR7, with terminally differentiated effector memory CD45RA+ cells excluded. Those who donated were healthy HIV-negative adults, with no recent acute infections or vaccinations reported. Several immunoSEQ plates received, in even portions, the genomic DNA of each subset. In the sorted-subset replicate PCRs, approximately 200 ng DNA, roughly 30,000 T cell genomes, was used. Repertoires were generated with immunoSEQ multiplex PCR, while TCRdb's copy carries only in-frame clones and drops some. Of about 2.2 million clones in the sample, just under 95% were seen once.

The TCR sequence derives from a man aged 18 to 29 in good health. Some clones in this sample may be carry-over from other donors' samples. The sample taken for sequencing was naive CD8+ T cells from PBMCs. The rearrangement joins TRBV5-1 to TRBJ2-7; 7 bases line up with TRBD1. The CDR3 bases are TGCGCCAGCAGCTTAGGCACAGGGGCCTACGAGCAGTACTTC. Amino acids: CASSLGTGAYEQYF.